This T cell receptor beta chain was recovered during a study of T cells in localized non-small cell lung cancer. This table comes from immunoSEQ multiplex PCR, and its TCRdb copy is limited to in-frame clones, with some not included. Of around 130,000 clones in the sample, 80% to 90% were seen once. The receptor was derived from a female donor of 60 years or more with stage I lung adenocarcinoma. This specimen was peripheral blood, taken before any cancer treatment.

CDR3 in DNA: TGTGCCTGTACCTGGAGCTCCTACGAGCAGTACTTC. Translation: CACTWSSYEQYF. This rearrangement joins TRBV30 to TRBJ2-7; D not resolved. V shed 6 bases and J shed 0 bases, with 9 bases lying between them. This CDR3 region has 12 residues. From germline, CDR1 is GTSNPN and CDR2 SVGIG (reference sequence).